Each of the 2 T cell receptor beta chains below was sequenced from the same sample in a study of blood T cell repertoires in COVID-19. The data were produced by immunoSEQ multiplex PCR, yet TCRdb's version contains in-frame clones alone and is incomplete. The data show roughly 160,000 clones, with around 82% seen just once and under 2.5% held by the top ten. Sequenced material: peripheral blood. The source of these receptors is an elderly woman with acute or convalescent COVID-19.

This clone appeared a single time. The V and J genes are TRBV10-3 and TRBJ2-3; the match to TRBD2 covers 7 bases. CDR3 length equals 16 residues. Per the germline V gene, CDR1 is ENHRY and CDR2 is SYGVKD. With 0 bases clipped from V and 3 bases from J, the junction kept 6 bases outside the gene matches. The CDR3 here is CAISESSWGLTDTQYF. The CDR3 nucleotides read TGTGCCATCAGTGAGTCATCGTGGGGACTAACAGATACGCAGTATTTT.

This CDR3 reads CASSLTETLTEAFF. For the CDR3, the DNA is TGTGCCAGCAGCCTGACAGAAACTCTCACTGAAGCTTTCTTT. J is TRBJ1-1 and V is TRBV6-5, with D possibly being TRBD1 (5 bases). CDR3 length: 14 amino acids. Germline V gene lookup returns CDR1 MNHEY and CDR2 SVGAGI. V was pared by 6 bases and J by 4 bases, with 15 bases between.